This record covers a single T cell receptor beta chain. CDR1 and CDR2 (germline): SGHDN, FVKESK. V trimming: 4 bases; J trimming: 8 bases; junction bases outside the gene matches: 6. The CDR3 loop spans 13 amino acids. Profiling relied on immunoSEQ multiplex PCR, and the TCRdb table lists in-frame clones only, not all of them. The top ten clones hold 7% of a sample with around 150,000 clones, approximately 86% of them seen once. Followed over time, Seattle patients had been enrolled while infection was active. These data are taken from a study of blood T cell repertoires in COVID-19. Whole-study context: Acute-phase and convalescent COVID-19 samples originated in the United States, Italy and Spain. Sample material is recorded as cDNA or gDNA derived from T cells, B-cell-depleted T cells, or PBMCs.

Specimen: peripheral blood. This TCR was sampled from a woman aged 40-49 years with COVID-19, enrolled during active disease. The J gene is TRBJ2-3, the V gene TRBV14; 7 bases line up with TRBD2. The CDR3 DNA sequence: TGTGCCAGCAGCCCTCTTGGGGGGGTTACGCAGTATTTT. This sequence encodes CASSPLGGVTQYF.